The 29 T cell receptor beta chains below were found in one sample sequenced in a study of cytomegalovirus exposure and HLA in healthy donors. This PCR relied on a set of 60 Vbeta primers and 13 Jbeta primers. The repertoire was sequenced with immunoSEQ multiplex PCR; TCRdb's copy has only in-frame clones and lacks some. The sample includes about 68,000 clones, more than 80% of them seen just once. Sequences were obtained from PBMCs. The source of these receptors is a human donor in good health.

This clone was observed a handful of times. The gene calls are TRBV19 and TRBJ1-6; D is unclear. The CDR3 loop spans 14 amino acids. Germline CDR1 and CDR2: LNHDA and SQIVND (reference sequence). Trimming cost V 3 bases and J 7 bases, with 10 bases left between them. CDR3 in amino acids: CASSIGQLNSPLHF. In nucleotides, the CDR3 is TGTGCCAGTAGTATTGGGCAGCTAAATTCACCCCTCCACTTT. Using reference TRBV19 and TRBJ1-6 for the parts outside the CDR3, the full variable domain is DGGITQSPKYLFRKEGQNVTLSCEQNLNHDAMYWYRQDPGQGLRLIYYSQIVNDFQKGDIAEGYSVSREKKESFPLTVTSAQKNPTAFYLCASSIGQLNSPLHFGNGTRLTVT.

The chain has TRBV7-3 and TRBJ2-2, with a weak D call TRBD2 (5 bases). The CDR3 has 14 residues. Trimming took off 2 bases at V and 7 bases at J, with 11 bases between the two ends. The germline gives CDR1 SGHTA, CDR2 FQGTGA. The CDR3 loop reads CASSLFGDNGELFF. DNA for the CDR3: TGTGCCAGCAGCTTATTCGGGGATAACGGGGAGCTGTTTTTT.

The gene calls are TRBV19 and TRBJ2-2, with no clear D. Per germline, CDR1 LNHDA and CDR2 SQIVND (reference sequence). V lost 5 bases and J 1 base, leaving 11 bases between the germline ends. The CDR3 length is 15 residues. The CDR3 bases are TGTGCCAGTAGTGCCGACAATGGGAACACCGGGGAGCTGTTTTTT. Its translation is CASSADNGNTGELFF.

J is TRBJ2-7 and V is TRBV11-1; 8 bases align to TRBD2. This CDR3 region has 16 residues. Per germline, CDR1 SGHAT and CDR2 FQDESV (reference sequence). The junction had 9 bases not matched to a gene; V was cut back by 0 bases and J by 5 bases. The CDR3 spells CASSLAEIAGMNEQYF. Here the CDR3 DNA reads TGTGCCAGCAGCTTAGCGGAAATAGCGGGGATGAACGAGCAGTACTTC.

The table lists this clone with a count of one. CDR3 sequence (DNA): TGTGCCAGCAGTCCGGTTCGTTCTGGAAACACCATATATTTT. Its protein is CASSPVRSGNTIYF. This sequence joins TRBV6-1 and TRBJ1-3; D remains ambiguous. The germline CDR1 and CDR2 sequences are MNHNS and SASEGT. Trimming left V 5 bases short and J 1 base short, with 9 bases between. The CDR3 consists of 14 residues.

The chain is built from TRBV7-3 and TRBJ2-6; a possible D gene is TRBD2 (5 bases). The CDR3 extends over 19 amino acids. The V and J ends lost 4 bases and 0 bases respectively, with 19 bases between them. Looked up from germline, CDR1 is SGHTA and CDR2 is FQGTGA. In nucleotides, the CDR3 is TGTGCCAGCAGCTCCCTCGGGTGGGAGAGGCACTCTGGGGCCAACGTCCTGACTTTC. Amino acid sequence: CASSSLGWERHSGANVLTF.

J is TRBJ1-1 and V is TRBV11-1; TRBD1 aligns across 9 bases. The CDR3 length is 15 residues. CDR1 and CDR2 from the germline V gene are SGHAT and FQDESV (reference sequence). Unmatched junction bases numbered 9, after V lost 5 bases and J lost 5 bases. CDR3 DNA: TGTGCCAGCAGCCCGGGGGACAGGGTGTATACTGAAGCTTTCTTT. As protein: CASSPGDRVYTEAFF.

The chain recombines TRBV7-8 with TRBJ1-5; D unresolved. The germline V and J ends were trimmed by 5 bases and 1 base, with 12 bases remaining between them. Germline V gene data show CDR1 as SGHVS and CDR2 as FQNEAQ. The CDR3 extends over 15 amino acids. CDR3 coding DNA: TGTGCCAGCAGCCCCCGGACTCGGAGCAATCAGCCCCAGCATTTT. Its protein is CASSPRTRSNQPQHF.

J is TRBJ1-2 and V is TRBV19, with 9 bases identical to TRBD1. Germline V gene sequence: CDR1 LNHDA, CDR2 SQIVND (reference sequence). The CDR3 totals 17 residues. J gave up 0 bases and V 7 bases, and 12 bases lay outside the gene matches. The CDR3 DNA follows: TGTGCCAGTAAACTAAGGGGACAGGGCCCAGCTAACTATGGCTACACCTTC. It codes for CASKLRGQGPANYGYTF.

This clone was picked up a small number of times. The V call is TRBV5-1, the J call TRBJ2-3; D possibly corresponds to TRBD2 (6 bases). Between the trimmed V and J ends, which lost 5 bases and 2 bases, there was a span of 21 bases. Per germline, CDR1 SGHRS and CDR2 YFSETQ. There are 17 residues in the CDR3. This CDR3 is CASRGYSPGTYTDTQYF. CDR3 nucleotides: TGCGCCAGCAGGGGATATAGTCCCGGGACTTACACAGATACGCAGTATTTT.

V usage is TRBV5-8 and J usage is TRBJ1-3, with TRBD1 matching over 12 bases. Germline-derived CDR1 and CDR2 are SGHTS and YDEGEE. The CDR3 length is 17 residues. V shed 1 base, J shed 4 bases, and the junction held 6 bases outside the gene matches. The CDR3 loop reads CASSLLGQGARGNTIYF. CDR3 in DNA: TGTGCCAGCAGCTTGTTGGGACAGGGGGCGCGAGGAAACACCATATATTTT.

This clone was seen a handful of times. This chain joins TRBV9 and TRBJ1-2; D is perhaps TRBD1 (6 bases). This CDR3 region has 14 residues. Trimming removed 3 bases at V and 4 bases at J, with 13 bases between. Germline-derived CDR1 and CDR2 are SGDLS and YYNGEE. The CDR3 loop reads CASSASLDSYGYTF. Here the CDR3 DNA reads TGTGCCAGCAGCGCGAGTCTGGACAGCTATGGCTACACCTTC.

This chain connects TRBV21-1 to TRBJ2-7; TRBD1 reflects the table's D call only, with no check against the DNA. TRBV21-1 is listed as a pseudogene. This CDR3 is 15 amino acids long. CDR3 DNA: TGTGCCAGCAGCAAAGACAGGCCAAAGATCTACGAGCAGTACTTC. It translates to CASSKDRPKIYEQYF.

V usage is TRBV10-3 and J usage is TRBJ2-2; 7 positions match TRBD1. The CDR3 has 15 amino acids. Trimming removed 4 bases from V and 0 bases from J; junction bases left unmatched: 2. The germline V gene encodes CDR1 ENHRY and CDR2 SYGVKD. Here the CDR3 DNA reads TGTGCCATCAGTGTGGGGACAGCGAACACCGGGGAGCTGTTTTTT. This translates into CAISVGTANTGELFF.

The rearrangement links TRBV11-1 to TRBJ2-1; 8 bases match TRBD2. This CDR3 has 15 residues. Germline V gene sequence: CDR1 SGHAT, CDR2 FQDESV (reference sequence). The trim removed 2 bases at V and 8 bases at J, leaving 8 bases unmatched. CDR3 sequence (DNA): TGTGCCAGCAGCTTATGGCGGGGGGACGTCGATGAGCAGTTCTTC. Residues: CASSLWRGDVDEQFF.

The rearrangement links TRBV5-4 to TRBJ1-1, with D maybe TRBD1 (5 bases). CDR1 is SGHNT, CDR2 YYREEE, per germline (reference sequence). V was shortened by 4 bases and J by 3 bases, with 19 bases between the two germline ends. This CDR3 contains 16 residues. The CDR3, as DNA: TGTGCCAGCAGCCTCCACCAACGCAAACAGGACACTGAAGCTTTCTTT. Its protein is CASSLHQRKQDTEAFF. Using reference TRBV5-4 and TRBJ1-1 for the parts outside the CDR3, the full variable domain is ETGVTQSPTHLIKTRGQQVTLRCSSQSGHNTVSWYQQALGQGPQFIFQYYREEENGRGNFPPRFSGLQFPNYSSELNVNALELDDSALYLCASSLHQRKQDTEAFFGQGTRLTVV.

CDR3 DNA sequence: TGTGCCAGCAGCACGACAGGGACCCCTCAGCCCCAGCATTTT. Protein product: CASSTTGTPQPQHF. The chain combines TRBV6-6 with TRBJ1-5; 7 positions match TRBD1. CDR3 size: 14 residues. Trimming removed 6 bases from V and 6 bases from J; junction bases left unmatched: 8. Germline V gene data show CDR1 as MNHNY and CDR2 as SVGAGI (reference sequence).

This sequence joins TRBV19 and TRBJ1-4; no clear D gene. Germline V gene sequence: CDR1 LNHDA, CDR2 SQIVND (reference sequence). CDR3 size: 14 residues. Trimming took off 7 bases at V and 8 bases at J, with 17 bases between the two ends. This chain's CDR3 is CASKVAGVWEKLFF. CDR3 nucleotides: TGTGCCAGTAAGGTCGCCGGGGTGTGGGAAAAACTGTTTTTT. The full variable domain, in which reference TRBV19 and TRBJ1-4 provide the parts outside the CDR3, is DGGITQSPKYLFRKEGQNVTLSCEQNLNHDAMYWYRQDPGQGLRLIYYSQIVNDFQKGDIAEGYSVSREKKESFPLTVTSAQKNPTAFYLCASKVAGVWEKLFFGSGTQLSVL.

The CDR3 reads CASNLESGDTQYF. CDR3 sequence (DNA): TGTGCCAGCAACCTAGAGAGCGGGGATACGCAGTATTTT. This sequence joins TRBV7-3 and TRBJ2-3, with D possibly TRBD2 on 6 matching bases. Germline V gives CDR1 SGHTA, CDR2 FQGTGA. The ends were cut back, 7 bases at V and 6 bases at J, with 14 bases in the middle. CDR3 length: 13 residues. The full variable domain, in which reference TRBV7-3 and TRBJ2-3 provide the parts outside the CDR3, is GAGVSQTPSNKVTEKGKYVELRCDPISGHTALYWYRQSLGQGPEFLIYFQGTGAADDSGLPNDRFFAVRPEGSVSTLKIQRTERGDSAVYLCASNLESGDTQYFGPGTRLTVL.

V usage is TRBV27 and J usage is TRBJ2-7, with TRBD1 matching 8 bases. With V trimmed by 2 bases and J by 3 bases, 6 bases remained unmatched. The CDR3 runs 15 residues. Germline V gives CDR1 MNHEY, CDR2 SMNVEV (reference sequence). CDR3 DNA sequence: TGTGCCAGCAGTTTAGTCGGGACAGGCGGCTACGAGCAGTACTTC. It yields the protein CASSLVGTGGYEQYF.

This chain uses TRBV2 with TRBJ2-3; 9 nucleotides line up with TRBD2. The V segment lost 3 bases and the J segment 1 base; nucleotides outside the gene matches: 5. The CDR3 has 16 amino acids. CDR1 is SNHLY and CDR2 is FYNNEI in the germline V gene. The CDR3 DNA sequence: TGTGCCAGCAGTGACGGGCTAGCGGGGCGCACAGATACGCAGTATTTT. This encodes CASSDGLAGRTDTQYF.

V usage is TRBV7-3 and J usage is TRBJ2-1; 11 nucleotides align to TRBD2. Germline assignment: CDR1 SGHTA and CDR2 FQGTGA. J lost 4 bases, V lost 0 bases, and 2 bases had no gene match. CDR3 length: 16 residues. CDR3 sequence (DNA): TGTGCCAGCAGCTTAACTGGGACTAGCGGATACAATGAGCAGTTCTTC. Its translation is CASSLTGTSGYNEQFF.

This sequence joins TRBV5-1 and TRBJ2-5; the match to TRBD2 covers 13 bases. The CDR3 is 15 amino acids. Per germline, CDR1 SGHRS and CDR2 YFSETQ. V lost 4 bases, J lost 4 bases, and 4 bases stayed unmatched. This CDR3 is CASSPGTSGVETQYF. The CDR3 DNA reads as TGCGCCAGCAGCCCCGGGACTAGCGGGGTAGAGACCCAGTACTTC.

A remark on this clone: One end of the junction is discordant with germline, which a read error may explain. J is TRBJ2-5 and V is TRBV7-9; a weak D match, TRBD1 (5 bases). CDR1 SEHNR and CDR2 FQNEAQ come from the germline V gene (reference sequence). CDR3 length equals 15 residues. CDR3 sequence: CSSSLAIGVGMAQYF. The CDR3 nucleotides are TGTTCCAGCAGCTTGGCTATAGGGGTTGGTATGGCCCAGTACTTC.

This chain connects TRBV11-2 to TRBJ1-6; D gene ambiguous. With 2 bases removed from V and 7 bases from J, the gap between germline ends came to 9 bases. The CDR3 loop spans 14 amino acids. Germline-derived CDR1 and CDR2 are SGHAT and FQNNGV. CDR3 amino acids: CASSLFLQNSPLHF. CDR3 sequence (DNA): TGTGCCAGCAGCTTATTTTTGCAGAATTCACCCCTCCACTTT.

The J gene is TRBJ1-4, the V gene TRBV28; D is undetermined. V was pared by 4 bases and J by 2 bases, with 17 bases between. This CDR3 contains 17 residues. The germline V gene encodes CDR1 MDHEN and CDR2 SYDVKM. The DNA of the CDR3 is TGTGCCAGCAGTTCCATCCGTACGGGGTGGACTAATGAAAAACTGTTTTTT. Protein: CASSSIRTGWTNEKLFF. Together with reference TRBV28 and TRBJ1-4, the CDR3 gives the full variable domain: DVKVTQSSRYLVKRTGEKVFLECVQDMDHENMFWYRQDPGLGLRLIYFSYDVKMKEKGDIPEGYSVSREKKERFSLILESASTNQTSMYLCASSSIRTGWTNEKLFFGSGTQLSVL.

This clone was picked up one time. The junction differs from germline at one of its ends, possibly a read error. The rearrangement links TRBV10-3 to TRBJ1-2, with D maybe TRBD1 (5 bases). The CDR3 sequence is 13 residues long. Germline V CDR1 and CDR2: ENHRY, SYGVKD. The CDR3, as DNA: TGTGCCATCACTAGCGACAGAGCCTATGGCTACCCCTTC. Protein: CAITSDRAYGYPF.

The CDR3 protein is CASRRDSYQPQHF. CDR3 nucleotide sequence: TGTGCCAGCAGGAGGGACAGTTATCAGCCCCAGCATTTT. The chain is built from TRBV5-5 and TRBJ1-5, with 7 bases matching TRBD1. Germline-derived CDR1 and CDR2 are SGHKS and YYEKEE (reference sequence). The CDR3 runs to 13 residues. V was clipped by 5 bases and J by 5 bases; unmatched bases: 4. The whole variable domain, remainder taken from reference TRBV5-5 and TRBJ1-5, is DAGVTQSPTHLIKTRGQQVTLRCSPISGHKSVSWYQQVLGQGPQFIFQYYEKEERGRGNFPDRFSARQFPNYSSELNVNALLLGDSALYLCASRRDSYQPQHFGDGTRLSIL.

For the CDR3, the DNA is TGTGCCAGCAGCTTAGGGGGGGCTATGAGCACAGATACGCAGTATTTT. Its protein is CASSLGGAMSTDTQYF. The genes are TRBV13 and TRBJ2-3; weak D call: TRBD1 (6 bases). The CDR3 spans 16 residues. The germline gives CDR1 PRHDT, CDR2 FYEKMQ (reference sequence). Trimming took off 0 bases at V and 0 bases at J, with 10 bases between the two ends.